This TCR beta chain is drawn from a study of cytomegalovirus exposure and HLA in healthy donors. Unmatched junction bases numbered 10, after V lost 6 bases and J lost 4 bases. From germline, CDR1 is LNHDA and CDR2 SQIVND (reference sequence). The CDR3 sequence is 15 residues long. A multiplex PCR was run with 60 Vbeta primers and 13 Jbeta primers. Generated by immunoSEQ multiplex PCR, the TCRdb table keeps only in-frame clones and is missing some. Here the sample spans some 170,000 clones, 77% being singletons. Material for sequencing was PBMCs. The source of this sequence is an older woman in good health and CMV-seropositive. This chain uses TRBV19 with TRBJ1-2, with 8 bases identical to TRBD1. CDR3 sequence reads: CASRDGTGLGYGYTF. DNA for the CDR3: TGTGCCAGTAGGGACGGGACAGGCTTAGGCTATGGCTACACCTTC. The full variable domain, completed using reference TRBV19 and TRBJ1-2, is DGGITQSPKYLFRKEGQNVTLSCEQNLNHDAMYWYRQDPGQGLRLIYYSQIVNDFQKGDIAEGYSVSREKKESFPLTVTSAQKNPTAFYLCASRDGTGLGYGYTFGSGTRLTVV.